This T cell receptor (beta chain) comes out of a study of T cell responses to AZD1222 COVID-19 vaccine. Sequenced by immunoSEQ multiplex PCR; TCRdb stores in-frame clones only, minus some. The sample lists around 140,000 clones; roughly 90% were seen once. V was shortened by 6 bases and J by 5 bases, with 16 bases between the two germline ends. This CDR3 comprises 14 residues. The germline CDR1 and CDR2 sequences are MDHEN and SYDVKM. This sequence was found in an adult who received the AZD1222 COVID-19 vaccine. Sequenced here: peripheral blood, sampled 28 days after the second AZD1222 dose. V gene TRBV28 combines with J gene TRBJ1-2; D gene ambiguous. The CDR3 reads CASSLDQDFYGYTF. In DNA, the CDR3 is TGTGCCAGCAGCTTAGATCAGGACTTTTATGGCTACACCTTC.